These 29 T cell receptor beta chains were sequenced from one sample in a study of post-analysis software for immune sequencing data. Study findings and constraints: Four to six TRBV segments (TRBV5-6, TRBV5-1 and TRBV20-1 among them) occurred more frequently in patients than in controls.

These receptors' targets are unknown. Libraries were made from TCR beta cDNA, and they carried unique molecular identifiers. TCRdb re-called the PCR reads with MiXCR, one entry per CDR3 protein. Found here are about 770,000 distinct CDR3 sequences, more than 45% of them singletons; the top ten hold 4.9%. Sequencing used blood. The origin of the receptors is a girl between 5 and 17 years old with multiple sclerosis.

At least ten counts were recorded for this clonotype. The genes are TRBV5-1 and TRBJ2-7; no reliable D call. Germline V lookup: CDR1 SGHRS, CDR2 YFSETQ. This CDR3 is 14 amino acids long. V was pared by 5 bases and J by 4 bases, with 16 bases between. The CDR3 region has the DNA TGCGCCAGCAGGACCGGCTTCCTCCCTTACGAGCAGTACTTC. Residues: CASRTGFLPYEQYF.

CDR3 amino acids: CSARTPMTIFKGYGYTF. For the CDR3, the DNA is TGCAGTGCTAGAACCCCGATGACAATTTTCAAGGGATATGGCTACACCTTC. The chain combines TRBV20-1 with TRBJ1-2; D is unresolved. This CDR3 spans 17 amino acids. V gave up 2 bases and J gave up 5 bases, with 24 bases separating them. In germline, CDR1 is DFQATT, CDR2 SNEGSKA (reference sequence).

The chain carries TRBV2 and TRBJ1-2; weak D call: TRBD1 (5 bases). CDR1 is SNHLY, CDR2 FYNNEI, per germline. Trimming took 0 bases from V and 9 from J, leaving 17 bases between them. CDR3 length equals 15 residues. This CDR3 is CASSEAGTGTESYTF. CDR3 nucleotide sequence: TGTGCCAGCAGTGAAGCGGGGACGGGAACGGAAAGCTACACCTTC.

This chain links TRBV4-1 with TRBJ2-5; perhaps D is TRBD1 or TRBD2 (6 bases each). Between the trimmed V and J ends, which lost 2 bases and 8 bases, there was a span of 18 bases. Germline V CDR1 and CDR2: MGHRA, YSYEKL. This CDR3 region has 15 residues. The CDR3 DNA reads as TGCGCCAGCAGCCAAACAGGGACGGAGGGTGAAACCCAGTACTTC. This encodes CASSQTGTEGETQYF.

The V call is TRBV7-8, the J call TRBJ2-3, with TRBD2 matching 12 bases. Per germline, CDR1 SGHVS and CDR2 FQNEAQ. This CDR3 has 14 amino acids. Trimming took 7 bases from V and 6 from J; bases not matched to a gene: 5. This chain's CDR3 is CASNPLAGGDTQYF. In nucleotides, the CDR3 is TGTGCCAGCAACCCACTAGCGGGAGGTGATACGCAGTATTTT.

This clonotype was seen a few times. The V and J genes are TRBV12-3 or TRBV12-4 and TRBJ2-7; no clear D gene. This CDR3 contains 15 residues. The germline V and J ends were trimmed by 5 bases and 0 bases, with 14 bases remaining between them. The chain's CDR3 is CASSPRETRSYEQYF. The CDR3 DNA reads TGTGCCAGCAGTCCGCGAGAGACACGCTCCTACGAGCAGTACTTC.

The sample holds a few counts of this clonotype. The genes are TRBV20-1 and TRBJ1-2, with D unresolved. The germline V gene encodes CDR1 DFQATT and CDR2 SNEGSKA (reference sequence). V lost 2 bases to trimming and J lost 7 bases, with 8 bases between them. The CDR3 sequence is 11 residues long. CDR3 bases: TGCAGTGCTAGACTGCCTCCTGGCTACACCTTC. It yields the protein CSARLPPGYTF.

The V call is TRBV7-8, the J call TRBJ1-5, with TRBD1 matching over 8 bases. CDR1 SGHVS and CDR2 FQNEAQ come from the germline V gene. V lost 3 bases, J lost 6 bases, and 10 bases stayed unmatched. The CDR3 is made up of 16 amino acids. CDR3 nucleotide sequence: TGTGCCAGCAGCTTTGGGACAGGAGCAGGGGGTCAGCCCCAGCATTTT. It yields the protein CASSFGTGAGGQPQHF. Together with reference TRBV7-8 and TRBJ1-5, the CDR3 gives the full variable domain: GAGVSQSPRYKVAKRGQDVALRCDPISGHVSLFWYQQALGQGPEFLTYFQNEAQLDKSGLPSDRFFAERPEGSVSTLKIQRTQQEDSAVYLCASSFGTGAGGQPQHFGDGTRLSIL.

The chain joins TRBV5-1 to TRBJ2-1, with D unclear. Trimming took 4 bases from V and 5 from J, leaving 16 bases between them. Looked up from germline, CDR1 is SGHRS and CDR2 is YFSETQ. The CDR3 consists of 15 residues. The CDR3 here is CASSLDGSVDNEQFF. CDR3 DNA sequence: TGCGCCAGCAGCCTTGACGGGTCTGTAGACAATGAGCAGTTCTTC.

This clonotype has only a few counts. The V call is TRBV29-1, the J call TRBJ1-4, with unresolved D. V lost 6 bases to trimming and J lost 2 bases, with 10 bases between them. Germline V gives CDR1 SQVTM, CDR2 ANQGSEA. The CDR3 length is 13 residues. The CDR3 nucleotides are TGCAGCGTCGCAGGATTCACTAATGAAAAACTGTTTTTT. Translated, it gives CSVAGFTNEKLFF.

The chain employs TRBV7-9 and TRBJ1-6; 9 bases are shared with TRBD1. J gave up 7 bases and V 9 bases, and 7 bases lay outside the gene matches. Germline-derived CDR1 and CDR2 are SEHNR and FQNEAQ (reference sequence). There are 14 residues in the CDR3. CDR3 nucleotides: TGTGCCAGTAGTTCGACAGGGGGAAATTCACCCCTCCACTTT. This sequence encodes CASSSTGGNSPLHF.

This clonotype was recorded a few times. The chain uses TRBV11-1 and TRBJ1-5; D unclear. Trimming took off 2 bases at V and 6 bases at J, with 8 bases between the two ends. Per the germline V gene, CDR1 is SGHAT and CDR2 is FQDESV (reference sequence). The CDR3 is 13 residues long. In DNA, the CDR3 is TGTGCCAGCAGCTTATACTTTGGTCAGCCCCAGCATTTT. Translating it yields CASSLYFGQPQHF.

This CDR3 reads CASSFRASPYEQYF. The DNA for the CDR3 is TGTGCCAGCAGCTTTCGTGCCAGCCCCTACGAGCAGTACTTC. V gene TRBV7-9 combines with J gene TRBJ2-5; no clear D. The assigned J gene may be wrong: the sequence end matches TRBJ2-7 better. The germline CDR1 and CDR2 sequences are SEHNR and FQNEAQ (reference sequence). This CDR3 has 14 residues.

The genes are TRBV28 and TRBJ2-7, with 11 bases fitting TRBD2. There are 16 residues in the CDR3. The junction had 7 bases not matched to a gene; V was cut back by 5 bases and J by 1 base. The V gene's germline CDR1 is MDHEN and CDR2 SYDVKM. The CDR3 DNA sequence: TGTGCCAGCAGTAAACCTCGGACTAGCGGGTCCTACGAGCAGTACTTC. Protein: CASSKPRTSGSYEQYF. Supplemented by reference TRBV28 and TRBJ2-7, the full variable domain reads DVKVTQSSRYLVKRTGEKVFLECVQDMDHENMFWYRQDPGLGLRLIYFSYDVKMKEKGDIPEGYSVSREKKERFSLILESASTNQTSMYLCASSKPRTSGSYEQYFGPGTRLTVT.

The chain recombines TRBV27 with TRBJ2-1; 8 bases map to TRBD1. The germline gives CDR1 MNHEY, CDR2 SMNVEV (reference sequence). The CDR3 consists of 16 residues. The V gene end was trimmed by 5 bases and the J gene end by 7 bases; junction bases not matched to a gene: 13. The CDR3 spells CASSPADRGLRNEQFF. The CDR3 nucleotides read TGTGCCAGCAGTCCGGCAGACAGGGGCCTAAGGAATGAGCAGTTCTTC.

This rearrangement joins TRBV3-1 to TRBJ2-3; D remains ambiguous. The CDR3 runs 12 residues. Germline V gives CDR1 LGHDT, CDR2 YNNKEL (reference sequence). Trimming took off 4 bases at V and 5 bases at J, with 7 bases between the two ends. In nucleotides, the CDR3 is TGTGCCAGCAGCCGCGGCGGAGATACGCAGTATTTT. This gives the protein CASSRGGDTQYF.

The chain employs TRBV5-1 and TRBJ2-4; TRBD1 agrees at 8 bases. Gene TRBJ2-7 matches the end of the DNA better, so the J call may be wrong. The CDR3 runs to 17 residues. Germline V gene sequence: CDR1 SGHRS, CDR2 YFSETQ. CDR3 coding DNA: TGCGCCAGCAGCTTGGGACAGGGGTCCCCGATCTCCTACGAGCAGTACTTC. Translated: CASSLGQGSPISYEQYF.

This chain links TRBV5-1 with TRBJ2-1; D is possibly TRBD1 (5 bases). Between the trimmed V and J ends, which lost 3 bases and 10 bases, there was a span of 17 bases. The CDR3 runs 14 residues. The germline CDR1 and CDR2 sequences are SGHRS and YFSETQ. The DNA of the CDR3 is TGCGCCAGCAGCTGGGCTGAGGCAGGGTCGGAGCAGTTCTTC. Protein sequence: CASSWAEAGSEQFF.

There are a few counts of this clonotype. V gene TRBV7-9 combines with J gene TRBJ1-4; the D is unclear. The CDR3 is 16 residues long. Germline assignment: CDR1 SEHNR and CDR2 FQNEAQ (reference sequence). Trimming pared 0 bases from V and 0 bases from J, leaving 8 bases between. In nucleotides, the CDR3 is TGTGCCAGCAGCTTAGCCTCGCCGGCAACTAATGAAAAACTGTTTTTT. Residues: CASSLASPATNEKLFF.

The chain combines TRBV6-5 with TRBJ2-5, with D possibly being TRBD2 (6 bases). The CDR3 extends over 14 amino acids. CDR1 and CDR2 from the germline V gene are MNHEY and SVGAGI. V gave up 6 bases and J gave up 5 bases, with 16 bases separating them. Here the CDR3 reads CASSPTRVWETQYF. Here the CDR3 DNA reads TGTGCCAGCAGCCCGACTAGGGTATGGGAGACCCAGTACTTC.

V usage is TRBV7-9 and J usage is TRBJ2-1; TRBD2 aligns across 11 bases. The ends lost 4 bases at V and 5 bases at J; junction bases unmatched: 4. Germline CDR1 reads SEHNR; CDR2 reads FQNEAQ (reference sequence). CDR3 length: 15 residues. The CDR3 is CASSSGLADHNEQFF. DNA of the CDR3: TGTGCCAGCAGCTCGGGACTAGCGGATCACAATGAGCAGTTCTTC.

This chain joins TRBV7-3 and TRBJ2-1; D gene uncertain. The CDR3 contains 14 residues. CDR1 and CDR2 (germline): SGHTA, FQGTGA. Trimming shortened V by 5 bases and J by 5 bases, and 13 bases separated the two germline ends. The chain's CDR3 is CASSPRVSNNEQFF. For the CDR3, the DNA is TGTGCCAGCAGCCCCCGTGTATCAAACAATGAGCAGTTCTTC.

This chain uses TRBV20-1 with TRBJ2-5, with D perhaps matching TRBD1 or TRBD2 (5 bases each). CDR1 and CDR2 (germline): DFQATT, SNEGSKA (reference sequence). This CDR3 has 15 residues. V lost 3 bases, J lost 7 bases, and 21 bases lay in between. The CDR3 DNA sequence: TGCAGTGCTAGTCCGGGGACCGCGGTTGGGGTGACCCAGTACTTC. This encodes CSASPGTAVGVTQYF.

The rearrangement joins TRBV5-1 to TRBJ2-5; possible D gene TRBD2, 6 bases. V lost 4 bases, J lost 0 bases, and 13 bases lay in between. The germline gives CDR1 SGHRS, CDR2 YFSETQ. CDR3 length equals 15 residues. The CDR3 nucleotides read TGCGCCAGCAGCGCGGCTAGCGACTACCAAGAGACCCAGTACTTC. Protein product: CASSAASDYQETQYF.

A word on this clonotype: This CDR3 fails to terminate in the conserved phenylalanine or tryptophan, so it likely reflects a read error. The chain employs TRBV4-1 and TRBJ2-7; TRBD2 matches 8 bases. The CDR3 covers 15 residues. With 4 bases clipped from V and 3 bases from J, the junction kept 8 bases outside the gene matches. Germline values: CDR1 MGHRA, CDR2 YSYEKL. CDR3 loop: CASSPGSGSIYEQYY. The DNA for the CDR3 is TGCGCCAGCAGCCCCGGGAGCGGGAGTATCTACGAGCAGTACTAC.

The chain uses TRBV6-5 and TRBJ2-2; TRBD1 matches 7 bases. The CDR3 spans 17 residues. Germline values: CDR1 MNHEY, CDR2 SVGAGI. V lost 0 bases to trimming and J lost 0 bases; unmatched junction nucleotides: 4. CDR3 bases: TGTGCCAGCAGTTACTCGTGGGGACAGACGAACACCGGGGAGCTGTTTTTT. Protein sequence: CASSYSWGQTNTGELFF.

The CDR3 sequence: CASSSPSGDYNEQFF. The CDR3 DNA reads TGTGCCAGCAGCTCCCCTAGCGGGGACTACAATGAGCAGTTCTTC. The chain combines TRBV7-2 with TRBJ2-1; 9 bases line up with TRBD2. Trimming at V came to 4 bases and at J to 3 bases, leaving 4 bases not matched to a gene. The CDR3 consists of 15 residues. From germline, CDR1 is SGHTA and CDR2 FQGNSA.

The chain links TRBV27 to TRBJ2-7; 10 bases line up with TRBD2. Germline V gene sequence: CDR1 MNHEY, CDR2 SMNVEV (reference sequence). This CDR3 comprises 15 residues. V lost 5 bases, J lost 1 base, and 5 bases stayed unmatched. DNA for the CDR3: TGTGCCAGCAGTAAAACTAGCGGGGTATCCTACGAGCAGTACTTC. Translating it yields CASSKTSGVSYEQYF.

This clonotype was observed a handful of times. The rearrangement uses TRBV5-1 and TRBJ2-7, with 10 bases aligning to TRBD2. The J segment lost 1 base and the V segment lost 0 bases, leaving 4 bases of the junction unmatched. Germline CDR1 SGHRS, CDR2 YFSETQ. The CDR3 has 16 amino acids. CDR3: CASSLGSSGRSYEQYF. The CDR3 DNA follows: TGCGCCAGCAGCTTGGGGTCTAGCGGGAGATCCTACGAGCAGTACTTC.